This paragraph reports one T cell receptor beta chain. These data come from a study of cytomegalovirus exposure and HLA in healthy donors. Vbeta (60) and Jbeta (13) primers were used in the PCR. Clones were read by immunoSEQ multiplex PCR, and TCRdb kept only the in-frame ones, dropping some. This sample contains 38,000 or so clones. This clonotype was obtained from a man aged 35 to 55 in good health and CMV-seropositive. The sample consisted of PBMCs.

The CDR3: CASSGGAGGYSYGYTF. The CDR3 nucleotides are TGTGCCAGCAGCGGGGGGGCAGGGGGCTATAGCTATGGCTACACCTTC. The chain uses TRBV5-4 and TRBJ1-2; TRBD1 agrees at 8 bases. This CDR3 is 16 amino acids long. V dropped 4 bases and J dropped 4; count of bases not matched to a gene: 12. Germline loops: CDR1 SGHNT, CDR2 YYREEE (reference sequence).